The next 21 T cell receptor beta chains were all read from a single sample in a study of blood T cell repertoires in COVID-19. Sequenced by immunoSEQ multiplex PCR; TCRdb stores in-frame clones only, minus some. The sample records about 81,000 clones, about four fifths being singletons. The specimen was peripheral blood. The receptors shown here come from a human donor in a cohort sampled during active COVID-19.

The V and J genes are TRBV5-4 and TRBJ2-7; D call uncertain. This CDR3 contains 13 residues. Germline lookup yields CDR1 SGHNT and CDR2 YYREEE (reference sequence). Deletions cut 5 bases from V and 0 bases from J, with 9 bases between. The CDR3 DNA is TGTGCCAGCAGTTACGGGTTCTCCTACGAGCAGTACTTC. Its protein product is CASSYGFSYEQYF. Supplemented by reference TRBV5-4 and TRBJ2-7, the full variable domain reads ETGVTQSPTHLIKTRGQQVTLRCSSQSGHNTVSWYQQALGQGPQFIFQYYREEENGRGNFPPRFSGLQFPNYSSELNVNALELDDSALYLCASSYGFSYEQYFGPGTRLTVT.

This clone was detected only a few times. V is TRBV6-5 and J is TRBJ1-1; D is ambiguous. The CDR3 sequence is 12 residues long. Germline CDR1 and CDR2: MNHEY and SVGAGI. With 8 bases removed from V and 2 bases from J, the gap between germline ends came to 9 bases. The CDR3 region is CASCGVNTEAFF. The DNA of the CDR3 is TGTGCCAGCTGCGGAGTAAACACTGAAGCTTTCTTT.

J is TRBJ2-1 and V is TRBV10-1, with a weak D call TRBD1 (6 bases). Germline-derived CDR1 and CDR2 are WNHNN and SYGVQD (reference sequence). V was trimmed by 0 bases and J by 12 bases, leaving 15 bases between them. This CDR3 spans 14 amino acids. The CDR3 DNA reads TGCGCCAGCAGTGAGTCGCCTACAGGGTATAGGCAGTTCTTC. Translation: CASSESPTGYRQFF.

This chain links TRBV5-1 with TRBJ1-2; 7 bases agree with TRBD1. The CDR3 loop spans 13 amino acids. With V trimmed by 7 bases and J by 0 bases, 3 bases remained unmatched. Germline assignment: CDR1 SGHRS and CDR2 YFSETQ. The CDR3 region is CASRDSTNYGYTF. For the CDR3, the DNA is TGCGCCAGCCGGGACAGTACTAACTATGGCTACACCTTC. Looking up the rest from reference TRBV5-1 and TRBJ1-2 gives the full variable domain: KAGVTQTPRYLIKTRGQQVTLSCSPISGHRSVSWYQQTPGQGLQFLFEYFSETQRNKGNFPGRFSGRQFSNSRSEMNVSTLELGDSALYLCASRDSTNYGYTFGSGTRLTVV.

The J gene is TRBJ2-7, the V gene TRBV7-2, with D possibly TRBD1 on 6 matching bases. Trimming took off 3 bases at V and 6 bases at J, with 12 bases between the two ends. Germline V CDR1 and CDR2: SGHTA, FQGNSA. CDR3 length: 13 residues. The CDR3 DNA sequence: TGTGCCAGCAGCTTCCAACAGGGAACCGAGCAGTACTTC. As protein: CASSFQQGTEQYF.

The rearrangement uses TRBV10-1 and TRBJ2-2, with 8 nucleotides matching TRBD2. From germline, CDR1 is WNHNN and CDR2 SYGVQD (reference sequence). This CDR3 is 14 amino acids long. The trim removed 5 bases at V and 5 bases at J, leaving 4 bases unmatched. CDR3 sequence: CASSPGGPTGELFF. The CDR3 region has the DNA TGCGCCAGCAGTCCGGGGGGGCCTACCGGGGAGCTGTTTTTT.

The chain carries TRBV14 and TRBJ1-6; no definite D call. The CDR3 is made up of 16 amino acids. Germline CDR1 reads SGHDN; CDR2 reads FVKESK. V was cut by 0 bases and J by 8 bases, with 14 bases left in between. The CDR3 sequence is CASSQDSGLIHSPLHF. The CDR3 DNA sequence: TGTGCCAGCAGCCAAGATTCGGGTTTGATCCATTCACCCCTCCACTTT.

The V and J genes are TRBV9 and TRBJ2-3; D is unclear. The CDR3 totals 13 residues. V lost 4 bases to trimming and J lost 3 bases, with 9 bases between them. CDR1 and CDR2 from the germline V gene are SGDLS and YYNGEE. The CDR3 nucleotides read TGTGCCAGCAGCCAGAAACCTACAGATACGCAGTATTTT. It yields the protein CASSQKPTDTQYF.

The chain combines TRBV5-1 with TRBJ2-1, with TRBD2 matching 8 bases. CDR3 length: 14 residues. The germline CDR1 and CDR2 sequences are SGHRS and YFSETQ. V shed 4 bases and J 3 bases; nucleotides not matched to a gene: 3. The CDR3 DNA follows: TGCGCCAGCAGCGTGCGGGGGGACTACAATGAGCAGTTCTTC. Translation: CASSVRGDYNEQFF.

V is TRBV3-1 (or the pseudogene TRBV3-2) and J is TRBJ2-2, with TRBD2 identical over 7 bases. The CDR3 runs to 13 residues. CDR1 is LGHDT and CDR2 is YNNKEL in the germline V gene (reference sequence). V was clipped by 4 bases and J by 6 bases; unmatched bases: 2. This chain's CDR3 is CASSLGGAGELFF. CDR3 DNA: TGTGCCAGCAGCCTTGGGGGGGCCGGGGAGCTGTTTTTT.

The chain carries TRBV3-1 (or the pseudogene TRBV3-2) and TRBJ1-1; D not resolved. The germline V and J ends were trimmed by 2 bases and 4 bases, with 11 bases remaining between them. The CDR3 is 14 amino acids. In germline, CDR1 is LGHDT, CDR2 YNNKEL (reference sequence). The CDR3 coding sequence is TGTGCCAGCAGCCAAATCGGGGATAGCACTGAAGCTTTCTTT. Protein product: CASSQIGDSTEAFF.

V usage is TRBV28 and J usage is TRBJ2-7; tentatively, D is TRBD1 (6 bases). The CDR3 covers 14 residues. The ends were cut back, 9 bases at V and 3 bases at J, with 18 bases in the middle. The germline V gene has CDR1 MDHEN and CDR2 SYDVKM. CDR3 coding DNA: TGTGCCAGTGGTGACAGGCAGAGGGTCTACGAGCAGTACTTC. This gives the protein CASGDRQRVYEQYF.

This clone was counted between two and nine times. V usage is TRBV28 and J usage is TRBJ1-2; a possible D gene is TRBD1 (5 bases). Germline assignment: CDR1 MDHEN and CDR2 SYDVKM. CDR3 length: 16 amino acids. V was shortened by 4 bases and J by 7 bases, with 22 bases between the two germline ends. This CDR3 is CASSYGGAQAGIGYTF. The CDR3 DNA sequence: TGTGCCAGCAGTTACGGGGGTGCCCAAGCCGGTATTGGCTACACCTTC.

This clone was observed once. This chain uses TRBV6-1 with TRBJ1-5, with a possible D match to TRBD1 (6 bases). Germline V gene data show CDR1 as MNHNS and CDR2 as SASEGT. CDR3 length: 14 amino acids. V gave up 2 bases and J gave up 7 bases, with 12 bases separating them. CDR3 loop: CASSESGDRQPQHF. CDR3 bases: TGTGCCAGCAGTGAATCAGGGGATCGGCAGCCCCAGCATTTT.

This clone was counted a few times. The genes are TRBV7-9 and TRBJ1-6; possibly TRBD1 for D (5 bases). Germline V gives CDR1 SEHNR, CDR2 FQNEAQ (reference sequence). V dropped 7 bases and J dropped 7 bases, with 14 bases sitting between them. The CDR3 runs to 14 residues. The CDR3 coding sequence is TGTGCCAGCAACGCCGGGGGGAGGAATTCACCCCTCCACTTT. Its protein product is CASNAGGRNSPLHF.

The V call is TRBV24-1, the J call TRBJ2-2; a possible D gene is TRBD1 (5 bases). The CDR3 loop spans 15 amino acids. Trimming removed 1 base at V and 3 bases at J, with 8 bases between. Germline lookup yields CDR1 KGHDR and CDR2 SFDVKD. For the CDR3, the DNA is TGTGCCACCAGTGATTTACAGGACCACACCGGGGAGCTGTTTTTT. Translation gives CATSDLQDHTGELFF.

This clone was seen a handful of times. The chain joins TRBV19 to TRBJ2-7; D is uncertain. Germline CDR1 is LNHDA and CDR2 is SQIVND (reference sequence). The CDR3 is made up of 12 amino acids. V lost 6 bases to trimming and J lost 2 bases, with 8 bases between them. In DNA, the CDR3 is TGTGCCAGTAGCAAGACTCCCTACGAGCAGTACTTC. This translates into CASSKTPYEQYF.

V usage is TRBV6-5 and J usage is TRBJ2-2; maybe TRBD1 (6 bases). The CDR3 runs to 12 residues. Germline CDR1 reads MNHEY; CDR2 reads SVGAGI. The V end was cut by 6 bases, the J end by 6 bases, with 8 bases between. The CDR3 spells CASRAGAGELFF. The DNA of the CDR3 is TGTGCCAGCAGGGCAGGGGCCGGGGAGCTGTTTTTT.

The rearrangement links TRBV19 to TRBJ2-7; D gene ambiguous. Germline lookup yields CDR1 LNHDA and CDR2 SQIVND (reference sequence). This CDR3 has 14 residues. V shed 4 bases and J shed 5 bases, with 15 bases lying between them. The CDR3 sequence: CASSTAAMTNEQYF. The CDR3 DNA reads TGTGCCAGTAGTACCGCAGCAATGACAAACGAGCAGTACTTC.

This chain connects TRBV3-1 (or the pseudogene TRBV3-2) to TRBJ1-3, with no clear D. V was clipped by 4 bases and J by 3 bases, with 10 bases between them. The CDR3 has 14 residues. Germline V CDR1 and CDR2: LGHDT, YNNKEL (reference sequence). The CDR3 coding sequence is TGTGCCAGCAGCCCCCTAGGTGTTGGAAACACCATATATTTT. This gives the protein CASSPLGVGNTIYF.

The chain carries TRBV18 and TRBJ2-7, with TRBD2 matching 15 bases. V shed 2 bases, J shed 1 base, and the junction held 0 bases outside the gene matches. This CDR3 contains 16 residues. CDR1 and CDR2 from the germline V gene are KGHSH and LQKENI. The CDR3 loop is CASSPGTSGGSYEQYF. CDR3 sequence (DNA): TGTGCCAGCTCACCAGGGACTAGCGGGGGGTCCTACGAGCAGTACTTC.